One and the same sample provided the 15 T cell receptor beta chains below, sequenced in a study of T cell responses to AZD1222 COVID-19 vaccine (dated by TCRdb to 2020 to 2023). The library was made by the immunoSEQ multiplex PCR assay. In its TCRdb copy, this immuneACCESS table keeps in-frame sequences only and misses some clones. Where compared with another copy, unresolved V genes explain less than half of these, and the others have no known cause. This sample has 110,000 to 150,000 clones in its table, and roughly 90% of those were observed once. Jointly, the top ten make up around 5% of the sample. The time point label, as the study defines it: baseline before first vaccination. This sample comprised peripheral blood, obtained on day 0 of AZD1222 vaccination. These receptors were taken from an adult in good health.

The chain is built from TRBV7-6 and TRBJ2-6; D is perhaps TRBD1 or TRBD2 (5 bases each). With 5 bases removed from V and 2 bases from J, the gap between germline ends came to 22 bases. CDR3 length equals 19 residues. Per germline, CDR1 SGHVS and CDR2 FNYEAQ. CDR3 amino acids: CASSPRGAREYAGANVLTF. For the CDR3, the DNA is TGTGCCAGCAGCCCCAGAGGGGCCAGGGAGTATGCTGGGGCCAACGTCCTGACTTTC.

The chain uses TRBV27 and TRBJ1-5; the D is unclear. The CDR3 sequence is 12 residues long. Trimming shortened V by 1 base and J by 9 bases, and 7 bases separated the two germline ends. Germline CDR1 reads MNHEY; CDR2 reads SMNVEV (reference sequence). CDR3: CASSLFRRPQHF. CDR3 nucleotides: TGTGCCAGCAGTTTATTCAGAAGGCCCCAGCATTTT.

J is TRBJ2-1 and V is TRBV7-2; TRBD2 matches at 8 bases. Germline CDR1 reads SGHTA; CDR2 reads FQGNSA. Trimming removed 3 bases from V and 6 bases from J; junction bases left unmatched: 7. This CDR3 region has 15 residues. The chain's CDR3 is CASSFTGGMGNEQFF. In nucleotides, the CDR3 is TGTGCCAGCAGCTTTACGGGAGGGATGGGCAATGAGCAGTTCTTC.

In nucleotides, the CDR3 is TGCAGTGCTAGTAGTCGGGCGGGGTCCCCCTACAATGAGCAGTTCTTC. Protein sequence: CSASSRAGSPYNEQFF. This chain connects TRBV20-1 to TRBJ2-1, with D perhaps TRBD2 (6 bases). CDR3 length: 16 amino acids. Germline CDR1 reads DFQATT; CDR2 reads SNEGSKA (reference sequence). Between the trimmed V and J ends, which lost 3 bases and 2 bases, there was a span of 17 bases.

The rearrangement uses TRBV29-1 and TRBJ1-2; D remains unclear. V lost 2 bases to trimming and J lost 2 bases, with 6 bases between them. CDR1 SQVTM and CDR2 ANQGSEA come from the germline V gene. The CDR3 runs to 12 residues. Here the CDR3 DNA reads TGCAGCGTTGAATTGCGAAACTATGGCTACACCTTC. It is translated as CSVELRNYGYTF.

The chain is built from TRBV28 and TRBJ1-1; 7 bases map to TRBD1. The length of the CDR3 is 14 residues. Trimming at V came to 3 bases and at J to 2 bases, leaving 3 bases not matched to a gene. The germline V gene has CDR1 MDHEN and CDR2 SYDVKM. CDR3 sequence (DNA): TGTGCCAGCAGTTTGGACAGGCTTAACACTGAAGCTTTCTTT. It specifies CASSLDRLNTEAFF.

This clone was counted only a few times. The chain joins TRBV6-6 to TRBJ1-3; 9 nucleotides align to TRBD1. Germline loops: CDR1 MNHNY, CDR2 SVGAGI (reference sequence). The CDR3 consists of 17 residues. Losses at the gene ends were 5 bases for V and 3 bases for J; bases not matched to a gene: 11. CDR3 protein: CASSPPGQGLGGNTIYF. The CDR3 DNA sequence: TGTGCCAGCAGTCCTCCGGGACAGGGATTAGGTGGAAACACCATATATTTT.

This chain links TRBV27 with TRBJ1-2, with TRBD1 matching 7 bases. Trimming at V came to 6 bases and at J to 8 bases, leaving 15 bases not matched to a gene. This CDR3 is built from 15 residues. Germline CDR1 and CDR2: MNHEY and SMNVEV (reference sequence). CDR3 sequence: CASRSPWEGARGYTF. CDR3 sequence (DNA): TGTGCCAGCAGATCCCCATGGGAGGGGGCGCGCGGCTACACCTTC.

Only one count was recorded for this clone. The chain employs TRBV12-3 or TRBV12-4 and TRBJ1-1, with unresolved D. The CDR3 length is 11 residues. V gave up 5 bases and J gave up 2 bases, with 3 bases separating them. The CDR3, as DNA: TGTGCCAGCAGTAGCAACACTGAAGCTTTCTTT. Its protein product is CASSSNTEAFF.

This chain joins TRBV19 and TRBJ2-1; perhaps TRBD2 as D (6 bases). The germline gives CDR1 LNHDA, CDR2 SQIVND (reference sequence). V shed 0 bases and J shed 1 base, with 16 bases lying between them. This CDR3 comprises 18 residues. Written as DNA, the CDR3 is TGTGCCAGTAGTATAGAACCTAGCGCCCGCCTTTCCTACAATGAGCAGTTCTTC. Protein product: CASSIEPSARLSYNEQFF. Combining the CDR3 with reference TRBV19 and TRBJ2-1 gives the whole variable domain DGGITQSPKYLFRKEGQNVTLSCEQNLNHDAMYWYRQDPGQGLRLIYYSQIVNDFQKGDIAEGYSVSREKKESFPLTVTSAQKNPTAFYLCASSIEPSARLSYNEQFFGPGTRLTVL.

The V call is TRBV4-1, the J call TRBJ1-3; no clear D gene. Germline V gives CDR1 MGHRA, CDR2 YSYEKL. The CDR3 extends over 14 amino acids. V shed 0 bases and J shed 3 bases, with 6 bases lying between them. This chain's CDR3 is CASSQEPYGNTIYF. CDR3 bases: TGCGCCAGCAGCCAAGAACCTTATGGAAACACCATATATTTT.

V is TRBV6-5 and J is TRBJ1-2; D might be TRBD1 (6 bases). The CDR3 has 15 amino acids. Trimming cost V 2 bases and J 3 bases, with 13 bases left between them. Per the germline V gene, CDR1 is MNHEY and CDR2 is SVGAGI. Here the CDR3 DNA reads TGTGCCAGCAGTTACACCACTCAGGGGTACTATGGCTACACCTTC. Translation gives CASSYTTQGYYGYTF.

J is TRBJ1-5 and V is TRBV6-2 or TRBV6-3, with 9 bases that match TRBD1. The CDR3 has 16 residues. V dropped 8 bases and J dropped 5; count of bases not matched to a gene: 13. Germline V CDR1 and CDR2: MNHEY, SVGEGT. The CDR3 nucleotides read TGTGCCAGCGGCCAGAGGGGACAGGGCTTTTATCAGCCCCAGCATTTT. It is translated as CASGQRGQGFYQPQHF.

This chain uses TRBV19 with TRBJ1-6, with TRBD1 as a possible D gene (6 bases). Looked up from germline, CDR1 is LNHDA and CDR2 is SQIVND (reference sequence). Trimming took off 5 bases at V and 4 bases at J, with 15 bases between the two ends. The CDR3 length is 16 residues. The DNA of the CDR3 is TGTGCCAGTAGTGCCTCCGGACAGATTTATAATTCACCCCTCCACTTT. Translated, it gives CASSASGQIYNSPLHF.

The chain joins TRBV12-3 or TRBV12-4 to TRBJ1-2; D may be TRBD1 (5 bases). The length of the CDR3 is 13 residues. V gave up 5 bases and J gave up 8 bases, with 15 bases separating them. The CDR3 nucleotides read TGTGCCAGCAGTCCGTCGACGGGGCAAGGCTACACCTTC. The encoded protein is CASSPSTGQGYTF.